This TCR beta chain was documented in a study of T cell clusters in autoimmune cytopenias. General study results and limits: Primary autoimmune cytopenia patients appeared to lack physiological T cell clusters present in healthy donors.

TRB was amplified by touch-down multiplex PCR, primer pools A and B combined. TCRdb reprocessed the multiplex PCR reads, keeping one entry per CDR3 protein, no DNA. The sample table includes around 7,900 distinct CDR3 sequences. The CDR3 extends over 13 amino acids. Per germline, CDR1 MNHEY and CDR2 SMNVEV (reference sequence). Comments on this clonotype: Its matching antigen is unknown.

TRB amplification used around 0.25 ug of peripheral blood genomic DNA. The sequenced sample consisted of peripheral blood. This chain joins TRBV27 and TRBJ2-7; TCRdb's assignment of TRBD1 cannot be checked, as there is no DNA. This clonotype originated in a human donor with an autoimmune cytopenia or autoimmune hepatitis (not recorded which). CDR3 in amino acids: CASGAGRPYEQYF.